These T cell receptor beta chains were read from a single sample in a study of blood T cell repertoires in COVID-19. Here immunoSEQ multiplex PCR was the method, and the copy in TCRdb shows in-frame clones only, minus some. The repertoire holds roughly 400,000 clones, 85% to 90% seen once, with 1.5% to 2% in the top ten. Sample: PBMCs or T cells enriched from blood (not recorded which). These receptor sequences come from a woman under 40 who had recovered from COVID-19. Both conserved end residues are part of each CDR3. The D gene is left open where the match is weak. Size is omitted from some rows. Given values are once, few, many or a class for expanded clones.

j_call: TRBJ2-3; v_call: TRBV29-1; d_call: TRBD2; clone_size: once; cdr3_nt: TGCAGCGTTGCTTGGGGGGGTAGCACAGATACGCAGTATTTT; cdr3_aa: CSVAWGGSTDTQYF
j_call: TRBJ2-7; v_call: TRBV19; d_call: -; clone_size: -; cdr3_nt: TGTGCCAGTAGCCCACACTTCGGGGTGTACGAGCAGTACTTC; cdr3_aa: CASSPHFGVYEQYF
j_call: TRBJ2-1; v_call: TRBV24-1; d_call: TRBD1; clone_size: -; cdr3_nt: TGTGCCACCAGTGATCCTGGACAGGGGAGGGGAAATGAGCAGTTCTTC; cdr3_aa: CATSDPGQGRGNEQFF
j_call: TRBJ1-2; v_call: TRBV4-2; d_call: TRBD1; clone_size: -; cdr3_nt: TGTGCCAGCAGCCCAGGGGGTAGACAGGGGCGAATACTTAACTATGGCTACACCTTC; cdr3_aa: CASSPGGRQGRILNYGYTF
j_call: TRBJ2-1; v_call: TRBV2; d_call: TRBD2; clone_size: -; cdr3_nt: TGTGCCAGACAGACTAGCGGGGGGAACAATGAGCAGTTCTTC; cdr3_aa: CARQTSGGNNEQFF
j_call: TRBJ1-1; v_call: TRBV11-2; d_call: -; clone_size: -; cdr3_nt: TGTGCCAGCAGCTTAGATCGTAGCGGAGGCGCTGAAGCTTTCTTT; cdr3_aa: CASSLDRSGGAEAFF
j_call: TRBJ1-5; v_call: TRBV3-1/TRBV3-2; d_call: TRBD1; clone_size: -; cdr3_nt: TGTGCCAGCAGCCAATCTACAGGGGATCAGCCCCAGCATTTT; cdr3_aa: CASSQSTGDQPQHF
j_call: TRBJ1-1; v_call: TRBV27; d_call: -; clone_size: -; cdr3_nt: TGTGCCAGCAGTTTATGGAGCAGGGGTGCCACTGAAGCTTTCTTT; cdr3_aa: CASSLWSRGATEAFF
j_call: TRBJ2-3; v_call: TRBV5-1; d_call: TRBD2; clone_size: -; cdr3_nt: TGCGCCAGCAGCTTGGGGCAACTAGCGGGTAGGGCCACAGATACGCAGTATTTT; cdr3_aa: CASSLGQLAGRATDTQYF
j_call: TRBJ2-7; v_call: TRBV5-1; d_call: -; clone_size: -; cdr3_nt: TGCGCCAGCAGCTTGGTACCAGGCCCCTACGAGCAGTACTTC; cdr3_aa: CASSLVPGPYEQYF
j_call: TRBJ2-1; v_call: TRBV27; d_call: TRBD1; clone_size: -; cdr3_nt: TGTGCCAGCAGTGCACAGGGGAGCAATGAGCAGTTCTTC; cdr3_aa: CASSAQGSNEQFF
j_call: TRBJ2-7; v_call: TRBV2; d_call: TRBD1; clone_size: -; cdr3_nt: TGTGCCAGCAGCCAAGAATGGACCGGGACAGGGGTCCTCTACGAGCAGTACTTC; cdr3_aa: CASSQEWTGTGVLYEQYF
j_call: TRBJ2-2; v_call: TRBV18; d_call: TRBD1; clone_size: -; cdr3_nt: TGTGCCAGCTCGGCCGGGACAGGGGCGACGGGGGAGCTGTTTTTT; cdr3_aa: CASSAGTGATGELFF
j_call: TRBJ1-5; v_call: TRBV5-6; d_call: -; clone_size: -; cdr3_nt: TGTGCCAGCAGCTTGGCAGGAGGGAGCAATCAGCCCCAGCATTTT; cdr3_aa: CASSLAGGSNQPQHF
j_call: TRBJ2-1; v_call: TRBV19; d_call: -; clone_size: -; cdr3_nt: TGTGCCAGTAGTATAAGAGTCGGAGGCGGCAAATTTTACAATGAGCAGTTCTTC; cdr3_aa: CASSIRVGGGKFYNEQFF
j_call: TRBJ1-2; v_call: TRBV14; d_call: TRBD1; clone_size: -; cdr3_nt: TGTGCCAGCAGCCCCTGGGACAGCAATAACTATGGCTACACCTTC; cdr3_aa: CASSPWDSNNYGYTF
j_call: TRBJ2-7; v_call: TRBV6-1; d_call: -; clone_size: -; cdr3_nt: TGTGCCAGCGGGGAAGCCGGGTCTCATTCCTACGAGCAGTACTTC; cdr3_aa: CASGEAGSHSYEQYF
j_call: TRBJ2-2; v_call: TRBV30; d_call: -; clone_size: -; cdr3_nt: TGTGCCTGGAGTGCCCCAGGGTACGGGGAGCTGTTTTTT; cdr3_aa: CAWSAPGYGELFF
j_call: TRBJ2-3; v_call: TRBV9; d_call: TRBD2; clone_size: few; cdr3_nt: TGTGCCAGCAGCGTATCTAGCGGGGCGGGAGATACGCAGTATTTT; cdr3_aa: CASSVSSGAGDTQYF
j_call: TRBJ1-2; v_call: TRBV6-6; d_call: TRBD1; clone_size: -; cdr3_nt: TGTGCCAGCAGGGCACAGGGGTCTGGCTACACCTTC; cdr3_aa: CASRAQGSGYTF
j_call: TRBJ2-2; v_call: TRBV25-1; d_call: TRBD2; clone_size: -; cdr3_nt: TGTGCCAGCAGTCCCTGGACTAGCGGGAGGGCCACCGGGGAGCTGTTTTTT; cdr3_aa: CASSPWTSGRATGELFF
j_call: TRBJ2-7; v_call: TRBV5-1; d_call: TRBD2; clone_size: -; cdr3_nt: TGCGCCAGCAGCTTGGGTAGTCTAGCGGTCTACTACGAGCAGTACTTC; cdr3_aa: CASSLGSLAVYYEQYF
j_call: TRBJ1-1; v_call: TRBV6-5; d_call: -; clone_size: -; cdr3_nt: TGTGCCAGCACCACACCCCGGAACACTGAAGCTTTCTTT; cdr3_aa: CASTTPRNTEAFF
j_call: TRBJ2-2; v_call: TRBV9; d_call: TRBD2; clone_size: -; cdr3_nt: TGTGCCAGCAGCGTAGTGGCGGGACTAGCGCCGACCGGGGAGCTGTTTTTT; cdr3_aa: CASSVVAGLAPTGELFF
j_call: TRBJ1-6; v_call: TRBV7-9; d_call: -; clone_size: -; cdr3_nt: TGTGCCAGCAGCTTAGGGACAGATAATTCACCCCTCCACTTT; cdr3_aa: CASSLGTDNSPLHF
j_call: TRBJ1-6; v_call: TRBV5-4; d_call: -; clone_size: -; cdr3_nt: TGTGCCAGCAGCCCGGATGGACAGTATAATTCACCCCTCCACTTT; cdr3_aa: CASSPDGQYNSPLHF
j_call: TRBJ1-1; v_call: TRBV5-1; d_call: TRBD1; clone_size: -; cdr3_nt: TGCGCCAGCAGCCCGACAGGGATCAACACTGAAGCTTTCTTT; cdr3_aa: CASSPTGINTEAFF
j_call: TRBJ2-7; v_call: TRBV14; d_call: TRBD1; clone_size: -; cdr3_nt: TGTGCCAGCAGCCAAGAAGACAGGGGTTACTACGAGCAGTACTTC; cdr3_aa: CASSQEDRGYYEQYF
j_call: TRBJ2-1; v_call: TRBV10-3; d_call: TRBD2; clone_size: -; cdr3_nt: TGTGCCATCAGTGGACAGCGGGAGGGTCTCGAGGTACACAACAATGAGCAGTTCTTC; cdr3_aa: CAISGQREGLEVHNNEQFF
j_call: TRBJ1-2; v_call: TRBV13; d_call: -; clone_size: -; cdr3_nt: TGTGCCAGCAGCTTATTTTTAGGGGCCCGGAAAGGCTACACCTTC; cdr3_aa: CASSLFLGARKGYTF
j_call: TRBJ2-1; v_call: TRBV19; d_call: TRBD1; clone_size: -; cdr3_nt: TGTGCCAGTATGGGGGACAGCTACTACAATGAGCAGTTCTTC; cdr3_aa: CASMGDSYYNEQFF
j_call: TRBJ1-2; v_call: TRBV7-6; d_call: -; clone_size: -; cdr3_nt: TGTGCCAGCAGCGGTGGTACAGGGTATGGCTACACCTTC; cdr3_aa: CASSGGTGYGYTF
j_call: TRBJ1-6; v_call: TRBV11-2; d_call: -; clone_size: few; cdr3_nt: TGTGCCATCGGTAGGGCAGGGGTTTTGTCACCCCTCCACTTT; cdr3_aa: CAIGRAGVLSPLHF
j_call: TRBJ1-1; v_call: TRBV7-3; d_call: TRBD1; clone_size: few; cdr3_nt: TGTGCCAGCAGCTTAAGGCCCTGGGGGACAGGGTATACTGAAGCTTTCTTT; cdr3_aa: CASSLRPWGTGYTEAFF
j_call: TRBJ2-1; v_call: TRBV28; d_call: TRBD2; clone_size: few; cdr3_nt: TGTGCCAGCGGGAGGGCCCCTTACAATGAGCAGTTCTTC; cdr3_aa: CASGRAPYNEQFF
j_call: TRBJ2-3; v_call: TRBV3-1/TRBV3-2; d_call: -; clone_size: -; cdr3_nt: TGTGCCAGCAGCCAGAGACAGGTTCGGGATACGCAGTATTTT; cdr3_aa: CASSQRQVRDTQYF
j_call: TRBJ1-1; v_call: TRBV10-1; d_call: -; clone_size: once; cdr3_nt: TGCGCCAGCAGTGAGTCGGCAGGTAACACTGAAGCTTTCTTT; cdr3_aa: CASSESAGNTEAFF
j_call: TRBJ2-2; v_call: TRBV7-9; d_call: TRBD1; clone_size: few; cdr3_nt: TGTGCCAGCAGCGCTGGGACAGGGGGCACCGGGGAGCTGTTTTTT; cdr3_aa: CASSAGTGGTGELFF
j_call: TRBJ1-5; v_call: TRBV7-6; d_call: -; clone_size: -; cdr3_nt: TGTGCCAGCAGCTTATTGGCCCAGCCCCAGCATTTT; cdr3_aa: CASSLLAQPQHF
j_call: TRBJ1-5; v_call: TRBV5-8; d_call: -; clone_size: -; cdr3_nt: TGTGCCAGCAGCTTGCCAGATGTCCAGATTCCTCAGCCCCAGCATTTT; cdr3_aa: CASSLPDVQIPQPQHF
j_call: TRBJ1-1; v_call: TRBV29-1; d_call: -; clone_size: -; cdr3_nt: TGCAGCGTTGATCACAGAAAGGGGTTATCTGAAGCTTTCTTT; cdr3_aa: CSVDHRKGLSEAFF
j_call: TRBJ2-1; v_call: TRBV10-3; d_call: -; clone_size: -; cdr3_nt: TGTGCCATCAGTGAGTCGCGCGGGGAGCAGTTCTTC; cdr3_aa: CAISESRGEQFF
j_call: TRBJ1-5; v_call: TRBV19; d_call: -; clone_size: -; cdr3_nt: TGTGCCAGTAGTATAAGAGGGCCCAATCAGCCCCAGCATTTT; cdr3_aa: CASSIRGPNQPQHF
j_call: TRBJ1-5; v_call: TRBV5-8; d_call: -; clone_size: -; cdr3_nt: TGTGCCAGCAGCTTGGGAAACAGGGGCAATCAGCCCCAGCATTTT; cdr3_aa: CASSLGNRGNQPQHF
j_call: TRBJ2-1; v_call: TRBV7-9; d_call: TRBD2; clone_size: -; cdr3_nt: TGTGCCAGCAGCTTACCAGCGGGAGGGTTCAATGAGCAGTTCTTC; cdr3_aa: CASSLPAGGFNEQFF
j_call: TRBJ2-7; v_call: TRBV24-1; d_call: TRBD1; clone_size: -; cdr3_nt: TGTGCCACCAGTGAGTCCGGGACAGATTACGAGCAGTACTTC; cdr3_aa: CATSESGTDYEQYF
j_call: TRBJ2-7; v_call: TRBV6-5; d_call: TRBD1; clone_size: -; cdr3_nt: TGTGCCAGCAGTTACCTCGACAGGGGCTACGAGCAGTACTTC; cdr3_aa: CASSYLDRGYEQYF
j_call: TRBJ1-1; v_call: TRBV3-1/TRBV3-2; d_call: TRBD1; clone_size: -; cdr3_nt: TGTGCCAGCAGCCAAGGGACAGGAAAGAACACTGAAGCTTTCTTT; cdr3_aa: CASSQGTGKNTEAFF
j_call: TRBJ2-7; v_call: TRBV4-1; d_call: TRBD2; clone_size: once; cdr3_nt: TGCGCCAGCAGCCAAGAAGCTCTAGCGGGGGGGTTCTACGAGCAGTACTTC; cdr3_aa: CASSQEALAGGFYEQYF
j_call: TRBJ2-5; v_call: TRBV18; d_call: TRBD1; clone_size: -; cdr3_nt: TGTGCCAGCTCACCCCAGGGGGCGCTCGGGGAGACCCAGTACTTC; cdr3_aa: CASSPQGALGETQYF
j_call: TRBJ2-7; v_call: TRBV28; d_call: TRBD2; clone_size: -; cdr3_nt: TGTGCCAGCAGTTTAGAAGCGGGAGTCCCCTACGAGCAGTACTTC; cdr3_aa: CASSLEAGVPYEQYF
j_call: TRBJ1-1; v_call: TRBV7-8; d_call: -; clone_size: -; cdr3_nt: TGTGCCAGCAGCTTATACGCAGGCACCCAAGCTTTCTTT; cdr3_aa: CASSLYAGTQAFF
j_call: TRBJ1-4; v_call: TRBV4-3; d_call: TRBD1; clone_size: many; cdr3_nt: TGCGCCAGCAGCCGATCGGGACAGAATGAAAAACTGTTTTTT; cdr3_aa: CASSRSGQNEKLFF
j_call: TRBJ1-4; v_call: TRBV27; d_call: -; clone_size: -; cdr3_nt: TGTGCCAGCAGCCGACAGCAAAATGAAAAACTGTTTTTT; cdr3_aa: CASSRQQNEKLFF
j_call: TRBJ2-7; v_call: TRBV7-3; d_call: -; clone_size: -; cdr3_nt: TGTGCCAGCAGCTTAGGGCCGGCCGACTACGAGCAGTACTTC; cdr3_aa: CASSLGPADYEQYF
j_call: TRBJ1-1; v_call: TRBV7-9; d_call: TRBD1; clone_size: -; cdr3_nt: TGTGCCAGCAGCGAGACAGGGGGGGCGTACACTGAAGCTTTCTTT; cdr3_aa: CASSETGGAYTEAFF
j_call: TRBJ2-6; v_call: TRBV7-3; d_call: TRBD2; clone_size: -; cdr3_nt: TGTGCCAGCAGCTTAAATAGCGGGGCATCTGGGGCCAACGTCCTGACTTTC; cdr3_aa: CASSLNSGASGANVLTF
j_call: TRBJ2-7; v_call: TRBV5-1; d_call: -; clone_size: -; cdr3_nt: TGCGCCAGCAGCTTGGGCATAATAGGCCGCGGAGCCTCCTACGAGCAGTACTTC; cdr3_aa: CASSLGIIGRGASYEQYF
j_call: TRBJ1-2; v_call: TRBV7-9; d_call: -; clone_size: -; cdr3_nt: TGTGCCAGCAGCTTAGCGCTGCGCACCGTTAACTATGGCTACACCTTC; cdr3_aa: CASSLALRTVNYGYTF
j_call: TRBJ1-1; v_call: TRBV7-9; d_call: TRBD1; clone_size: few; cdr3_nt: TGTGCCAGCAGCCCGACGACAGGGCTGGACACTGAAGCTTTCTTT; cdr3_aa: CASSPTTGLDTEAFF